One sample yielded the 9 T cell receptor beta chains listed below, sequenced in a study of T-cell reconstitution after alpha-beta-depleted transplantation in children. Unique molecular identifiers were incorporated when the TCRbeta library was constructed. Using its own MiXCR run on the PCR reads, TCRdb lists one record per CDR3 protein. Of fewer than 700,000 distinct CDR3 sequences listed, approximately 13% are singletons. The material sequenced was PBMCs, mostly from graft donor cells, taken 360 days after TCRalphabeta/CD19-depleted stem cell transplant. Receptors originate from a male patient aged 10-17 years who had a stem cell transplant for acute myeloid leukemia, so the T cells may come from the graft donor.

This clonotype was seen many times. The rearrangement links TRBV28 to TRBJ2-7; the match to TRBD2 covers 8 bases. Germline V gene sequence: CDR1 MDHEN, CDR2 SYDVKM. The CDR3 covers 15 residues. With 3 bases clipped from V and 3 bases from J, the junction kept 7 bases outside the gene matches. This chain's CDR3 is CASSLGSGNYYEQYF. CDR3 nucleotides: TGTGCCAGCAGTTTGGGTAGCGGGAACTACTACGAGCAGTACTTC.

This clonotype was observed a few times. The rearrangement links TRBV21-1 to TRBJ2-5; the table's D call, TRBD1, was not checked against the DNA. TRBV21-1 is listed as a pseudogene. CDR3 length equals 16 residues. The CDR3 loop is CASSKGRGRGWETQYF. The CDR3, as DNA: TGTGCCAGCAGCAAAGGAAGGGGACGCGGGTGGGAGACCCAGTACTTC.

This clonotype has a handful of counts. The CDR3 sequence: CASSEWGTILAGLADNEQFF. DNA of the CDR3: TGTGCCAGCAGTGAATGGGGGACTATTTTAGCGGGACTAGCGGACAATGAGCAGTTCTTC. The chain carries TRBV25-1 and TRBJ2-1; 11 bases agree with TRBD2. The CDR3 sequence is 20 residues long. Germline V gene lookup returns CDR1 MGHDK and CDR2 SYGVNS. Trimming cost V 1 base and J 5 bases; bases outside gene matches: 16.

The chain joins TRBV20-1 to TRBJ1-2, with a weak D call TRBD1 (5 bases). V lost 2 bases and J 2 bases, leaving 6 bases between the germline ends. Germline V lookup: CDR1 DFQATT, CDR2 SNEGSKA (reference sequence). This CDR3 contains 12 residues. The CDR3 sequence: CSARRGNYGYTF. CDR3 sequence (DNA): TGCAGTGCTAGACGGGGGAACTATGGCTACACCTTC.

The V gene is TRBV12-3 or TRBV12-4, the J gene TRBJ2-1, with 10 bases lining up with TRBD2. Trimming cost V 7 bases and J 6 bases; bases outside gene matches: 12. This CDR3 region has 16 residues. In nucleotides, the CDR3 is TGTGCCAGCAACGCTCATAGCGGGAGGTTACTCAATGAGCAGTTCTTC. This codes for CASNAHSGRLLNEQFF.

This clonotype turned up a few times. A junction end diverges from the germline sequence, so it may reflect a read error. This chain links TRBV25-1 with TRBJ1-2; the D is unclear. The V gene's germline CDR1 is MGHDK and CDR2 SYGVNS. The CDR3 length is 15 residues. DNA of the CDR3: TGTGCCAGCAGTGACAGAGAGGTTTCTAACTTTGGCTACACCTTC. Translating gives CASSDREVSNFGYTF.

V is TRBV5-1 and J is TRBJ2-1; weak D call: TRBD2 (6 bases). The V gene's germline CDR1 is SGHRS and CDR2 YFSETQ. Between the trimmed V and J ends, which lost 1 base and 0 bases, there was a span of 11 bases. This CDR3 spans 16 amino acids. The CDR3 nucleotides read TGCGCCAGCAGCTTGTGGGTCGGGAGCTCCTACAATGAGCAGTTCTTC. Translation gives CASSLWVGSSYNEQFF.

The V and J genes are TRBV7-6 and TRBJ1-4; D gene unclear. Trimming pared 3 bases from V and 7 bases from J, leaving 18 bases between. The CDR3 contains 16 residues. Germline loops: CDR1 SGHVS, CDR2 FNYEAQ. The CDR3 DNA is TGTGCCAGCAGCTTCCCCAAAGACACGGGGATTGAAAAACTGTTTTTT. This gives the protein CASSFPKDTGIEKLFF.

This clonotype was detected only a few times. The chain couples TRBV28 to TRBJ2-4; D ambiguous. The V gene's germline CDR1 is MDHEN and CDR2 SYDVKM. V lost 3 bases, J lost 0 bases, and 9 bases lay in between. The CDR3 loop spans 15 amino acids. CDR3 region: CASSFTLEAKNIQYF. The CDR3 DNA reads as TGTGCCAGCAGTTTCACGTTGGAAGCCAAAAACATTCAGTACTTC.